The 15 T cell receptor beta chains below were found in one sample sequenced in a study of T cells in Graves' hyperthyroidism and ophthalmopathy. Researchers took RNA transcripts and amplified the TCR beta CDR3 regions from them. Using the HTBI primer set, a first-round RT-PCR was run on the TCR CDR3. Each CDR3 protein gets one entry after TCRdb re-called the multiplex PCR reads with MiXCR. The sample shows hundreds of thousands of distinct CDR3 sequences, about 45% of them seen only once. The sample was peripheral blood or thyroid tissue (not recorded which). The receptors derive from an adult man with Graves' disease, either hyperthyroidism or ophthalmopathy (not recorded which).

The V and J genes are TRBV12-3 or TRBV12-4 and TRBJ1-2; 8 bases align to TRBD1. The trim removed 4 bases at V and 4 bases at J, leaving 5 bases unmatched. This CDR3 has 14 residues. The DNA of the CDR3 is TGTGCCAGCAGTTCCCGGGACAGGATCTATGGCTACACCTTC. It codes for CASSSRDRIYGYTF.

This clonotype was picked up many times. The CDR3 here is CASSDKNYGYTF. CDR3 in DNA: TGTGCCAGCAGTGACAAGAACTATGGCTACACCTTC. The V and J genes are TRBV25-1 and TRBJ1-2, with D unclear. Trimming removed 3 bases at V and 2 bases at J, with 4 bases between. CDR3 length equals 12 residues. Germline V lookup: CDR1 MGHDK, CDR2 SYGVNS.

For this clonotype: One base away lies a much larger clone, so this may be a sequencing read error. V is TRBV29-1 and J is TRBJ1-4; tentative D call: TRBD1 (5 bases). Germline V CDR1 and CDR2: SQVTM, ANQGSEA. There are 14 residues in the CDR3. CDR3 coding DNA: TGCAGCGTTGAACGGGGGGAAACTAATAAAAAACTGTTTTTT. Its protein is CSVERGETNKKLFF.

This clonotype was seen at least ten times. The rearrangement joins TRBV7-8 to TRBJ1-3; D unresolved. V dropped 0 bases and J dropped 2 bases, with 5 bases sitting between them. Germline V CDR1 and CDR2: SGHVS, FQNEAQ. The CDR3 has 14 amino acids. This chain's CDR3 is CASSLARAGNTIYF. The CDR3 DNA follows: TGTGCCAGCAGCTTAGCGAGGGCTGGAAACACCATATATTTT.

This clonotype was counted only a few times. The V and J genes are TRBV20-1 and TRBJ2-5; the D gene could be TRBD1 or TRBD2 (5 bases each). This CDR3 has 13 residues. Between the trimmed V and J ends, which lost 1 base and 1 base, there was a span of 7 bases. CDR1 and CDR2 from the germline V gene are DFQATT and SNEGSKA (reference sequence). CDR3 residues: CSARGGFQETQYF. CDR3 DNA sequence: TGCAGTGCTAGAGGGGGGTTCCAAGAGACCCAGTACTTC.

DNA for the CDR3: TGTGCCAGTAGTAAGCGCCAAGATTACAGGGGGCAAGAGACCCAGTACTTC. Protein sequence: CASSKRQDYRGQETQYF. The chain links TRBV19 to TRBJ2-5, with 8 bases identical to TRBD1. This CDR3 has 17 amino acids. The germline V gene encodes CDR1 LNHDA and CDR2 SQIVND (reference sequence). V was pared by 4 bases and J by 2 bases, with 12 bases of the junction left unmatched.

The V gene is TRBV20-1, the J gene TRBJ1-2; 7 bases fit TRBD1. Trimming took 8 bases from V and 8 from J; bases not matched to a gene: 14. Germline V gene lookup returns CDR1 DFQATT and CDR2 SNEGSKA (reference sequence). CDR3 size: 13 residues. CDR3 in amino acids: CSFLIQGPGGYTF. The CDR3 nucleotides are TGCAGTTTCCTGATACAGGGGCCAGGGGGCTACACCTTC.

This clonotype was counted a single time. The CDR3 DNA is TGTGCCAGCAGTCCTGACAGGGGAAATGGAGGCTACACCTTC. This sequence encodes CASSPDRGNGGYTF. The rearrangement uses TRBV12-3 or TRBV12-4 and TRBJ1-2; 8 bases align to TRBD1. The CDR3 extends over 14 amino acids. With V trimmed by 5 bases and J by 8 bases, 10 bases remained unmatched.

This clonotype has only a few counts. The rearrangement links TRBV2 to TRBJ1-3; D remains ambiguous. V lost 5 bases and J 0 bases, leaving 8 bases between the germline ends. The CDR3 sequence is 14 residues long. CDR1 and CDR2 from the germline V gene are SNHLY and FYNNEI. The CDR3 region is CASSYRGSGNTIYF. DNA for the CDR3: TGTGCCAGCAGTTACCGGGGCTCTGGAAACACCATATATTTT.

This clonotype was observed at least ten times. The V call is TRBV10-2, the J call TRBJ2-7; the match to TRBD1 covers 9 bases. Germline trimming cut 8 bases from V and 0 bases from J; bases unmatched to any gene: 8. The CDR3 is made up of 15 amino acids. Germline V gene sequence: CDR1 WSHSY, CDR2 SAAADI. The CDR3 region has the DNA TGCGCCAGCCGAATGGACAGGGGATCCTCCTACGAGCAGTACTTC. It translates to CASRMDRGSSYEQYF.

For this clonotype: This likely comes from a read error, as the CDR3 has no conserved phenylalanine or tryptophan at its end. The chain has TRBV4-1 and TRBJ1-6; D is unclear. V shed 1 base and J shed 7 bases, with 8 bases lying between them. Germline CDR1 MGHRA, CDR2 YSYEKL. The CDR3 has 14 residues. The CDR3 spells CASSQGTANSPLHL. CDR3 bases: TGCGCCAGCAGCCAAGGGACGGCGAATTCACCCCTCCACCTT.

For this clonotype: The conserved phenylalanine or tryptophan is not found at the CDR3 terminus, so this likely reflects a read error. This chain uses TRBV7-8 with TRBJ2-7; no clear D gene. Germline V gene data show CDR1 as SGHVS and CDR2 as FQNEAQ. V lost 5 bases to trimming and J lost 4 bases, with 6 bases between them. This CDR3 has 11 residues. The CDR3 nucleotides read TGTGCCAGCAGCCAAGATTACGAGCAGTACCTC. The encoded protein is CASSQDYEQYL.

The chain is built from TRBV10-2 and TRBJ1-1, with D possibly being TRBD1 (5 bases). V dropped 1 base and J dropped 5 bases, with 8 bases sitting between them. In germline, CDR1 is WSHSY, CDR2 SAAADI. The CDR3 consists of 13 residues. The CDR3 DNA is TGCGCCAGCAGTGAGTTGGGGCCTACTGAAGCTTTCTTT. It encodes CASSELGPTEAFF.

In its sample, this clonotype was seen once. The chain couples TRBV9 to TRBJ2-7, with 9 bases matching TRBD1. Germline CDR1 and CDR2: SGDLS and YYNGEE. CDR3 size: 14 residues. V dropped 4 bases and J dropped 7; count of bases not matched to a gene: 9. CDR3 sequence reads: CASSPNRGRREQYF. The CDR3 bases are TGTGCCAGCAGCCCGAACAGGGGGCGACGGGAGCAGTACTTC.

Comment on this clonotype: This may arise from a read error, as a much more abundant clone is one base away. The chain uses TRBV24-1 and TRBJ2-7; a possible D gene is TRBD1 (5 bases). CDR3 length equals 16 residues. Germline CDR1 is KGHDR and CDR2 is SFDVKD. The CDR3 protein is CATSDSTATTSYGQYF. The CDR3 nucleotides read TGTGCCACCAGTGATTCGACAGCTACCACCTCCTACGGGCAGTACTTC.